This TCR beta chain was retrieved from a study of shared clonotypes between healthy human individuals. Background on the study: Per donor, three plates held CD4 naive cells, three held CD4 memory, two held CD8 naive and one held CD8 memory.

Trimming at V came to 3 bases and at J to 6 bases, leaving 3 bases not matched to a gene. This CDR3 is built from 14 residues. The V gene's germline CDR1 is SGHVS and CDR2 FNYEAQ. Using immunoSEQ multiplex PCR, the repertoire was profiled, and TCRdb retains in-frame clones only, with some absent. The repertoire consists of roughly 2.6 million clones, with more than 80% occurring once and the leading ten covering over 0.12%. The source material was naive CD4+ T cells sorted from blood. Subset defined: CD45RA+ positively selected. The chain carries TRBV7-6 and TRBJ1-4; 8 bases are a match to TRBD1. The TCR sequence derives from a man between 18 and 35 years old in good health. The CDR3 spells CASSLQGAYEKLFF. The CDR3 nucleotides are TGTGCCAGCAGCTTGCAGGGGGCTTATGAAAAACTGTTTTTT.